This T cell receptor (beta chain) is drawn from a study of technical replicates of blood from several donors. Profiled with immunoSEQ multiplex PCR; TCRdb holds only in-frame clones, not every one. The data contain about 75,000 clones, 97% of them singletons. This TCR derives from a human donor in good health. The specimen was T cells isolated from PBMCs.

The CDR3: CASRTSGIPYEQYF. The CDR3 DNA is TGTGCCAGCAGGACAAGCGGGATCCCCTACGAGCAGTACTTC. The chain has TRBV28 and TRBJ2-7; 7 bases line up with TRBD2. The J segment lost 2 bases and the V segment lost 6 bases, leaving 7 bases of the junction unmatched. CDR1 is MDHEN and CDR2 is SYDVKM in the germline V gene. The CDR3 runs to 14 residues.